A single T cell receptor (beta chain) is shown here with its context. This sample was included in a study of blood T cell repertoires in COVID-19. Study-level information: The origin of the acute and convalescent COVID-19 samples was the United States, Italy and Spain. In each case, the material was cDNA or gDNA derived from T cells, B-cell-depleted T cells, or PBMCs.

Unmatched junction bases numbered 5, after V lost 1 base and J lost 2 bases. The CDR3 consists of 15 residues. Germline V gene data show CDR1 as MNHEY and CDR2 as SVGAGI. Sequenced by immunoSEQ multiplex PCR; TCRdb stores in-frame clones only, minus some. This sample has about 400,000 clones, with around nine tenths found just once. This rearrangement joins TRBV6-5 to TRBJ2-7, with 7 nucleotides matching TRBD1. Material for sequencing was peripheral blood. The TCR sequence derives from a human donor in a cohort sampled during active COVID-19. For the CDR3, the DNA is TGTGCCAGCAGTTACTTTCGACAGGGTCCCTACGAGCAGTACTTC. Encoded protein: CASSYFRQGPYEQYF.